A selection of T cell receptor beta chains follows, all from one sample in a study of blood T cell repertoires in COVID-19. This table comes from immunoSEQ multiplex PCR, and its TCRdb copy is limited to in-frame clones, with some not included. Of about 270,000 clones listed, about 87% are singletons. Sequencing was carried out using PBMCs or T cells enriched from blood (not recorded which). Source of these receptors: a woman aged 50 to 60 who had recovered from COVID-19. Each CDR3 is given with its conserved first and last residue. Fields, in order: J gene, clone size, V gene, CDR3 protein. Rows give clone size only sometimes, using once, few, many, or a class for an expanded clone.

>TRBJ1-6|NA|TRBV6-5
CASSYAGRRDSPLHF
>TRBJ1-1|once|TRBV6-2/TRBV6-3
CASSPRGSNTEAFF
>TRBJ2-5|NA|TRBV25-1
CASSEVQGRETQYF
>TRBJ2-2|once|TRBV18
CASSPDKAGSTGELFF
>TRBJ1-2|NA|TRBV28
CASRRQGWGYTF
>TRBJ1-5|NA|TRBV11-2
CASSLLQGDGQPQHF
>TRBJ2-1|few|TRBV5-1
CASSLDPGAGEQFF
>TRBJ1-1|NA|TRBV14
CASSQVVGVGAFF
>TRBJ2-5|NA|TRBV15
CATSSGAGGGAETQYF
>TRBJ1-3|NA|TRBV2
CASRTQGTNTIYF
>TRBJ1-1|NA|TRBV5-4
CASSPVLGASAPEAFF
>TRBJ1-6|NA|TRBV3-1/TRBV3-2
CASSHNRQGTPYSPLHF
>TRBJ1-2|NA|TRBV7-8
CASSLRTANYGYTF
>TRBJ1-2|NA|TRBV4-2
CASSQGGQGDGYTF
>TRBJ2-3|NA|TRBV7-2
CASSFHGEITDTQYF
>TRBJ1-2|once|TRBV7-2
CASSVRQGSANYGYTF
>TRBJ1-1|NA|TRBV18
CASSPKPGNTEAFF
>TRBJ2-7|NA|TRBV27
CASRKAGLAGDYEQYF
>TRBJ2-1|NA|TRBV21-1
CASSKVRTSVYNEQFF
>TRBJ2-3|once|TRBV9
CASSVAPGSTDTQYF
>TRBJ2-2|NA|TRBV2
CASRGLAGENTGELFF
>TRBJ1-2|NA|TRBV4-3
CASSPKRAGGSYDYTF